The TCR beta chain under discussion was sequenced for a study of blood T cell repertoires in COVID-19. Study-level information: Sources were T cells, B-cell-depleted T cells, or PBMCs; the material itself was cDNA or gDNA.

Trimming pared 7 bases from V and 8 bases from J, leaving 21 bases between. The CDR3 contains 15 residues. The germline gives CDR1 MDHEN, CDR2 SYDVKM. Methods used by the authors: How many nucleated cells were present was estimated from reference gene primer amplification. Assay used: immunoSEQ multiplex PCR; TCRdb lists only in-frame clones, some missing. The V and J calls and clone size were taken over from that table, and D and trimming were inferred from the DNA. The sample includes about 120,000 clones, roughly 88% seen only once; the top ten take roughly 0.94%. The sequencing sample was made of peripheral blood. This TCR was sampled from a woman aged 45-59 years with active or convalescent COVID-19. The J gene is TRBJ2-1, the V gene TRBV28; possibly TRBD2 for D (5 bases). CDR3 DNA: TGTGCCAGCAAACCTCTCATCCCCCCAGCGGATGAGCAGTTCTTC. Its protein product is CASKPLIPPADEQFF.